Below, 22 T cell receptor beta chains from the same sample are listed, as sequenced in a study of immune cell composition in non-small cell lung cancer. Libraries were prepared by immunoSEQ multiplex PCR; TCRdb keeps only in-frame clonotypes and omits some of them. The sample yields some 2,700 clones, around 85% seen once. Sample: lung tumor tissue. These receptor sequences come from a human donor with non-small cell lung cancer.

On this clone: At one of its ends the junction is not consistent with the germline gene, which may arise from a read error. Other DNA sequences within the sample encode an identical CDR3. This chain links TRBV27 with TRBJ1-6; 8 nucleotides agree with TRBD1. Germline-derived CDR1 and CDR2 are MNHEY and SMNVEV (reference sequence). The length of the CDR3 is 16 residues. The CDR3 nucleotides are TGTGCCACACACCCTAACCCGGGACAGGTGAATTCGCCCCTCCACTTT. This translates into CATHPNPGQVNSPLHF.

This chain connects TRBV6-6 to TRBJ1-4; 11 bases fit TRBD1. The CDR3 length is 14 residues. V lost 5 bases and J lost 8; bases outside the gene matches: 4. In germline, CDR1 is MNHNY, CDR2 SVGAGI (reference sequence). DNA of the CDR3: TGTGCCAGCAGTACGGGACAGGGGGAGGAAAAACTGTTTTTT. Protein sequence: CASSTGQGEEKLFF.

The gene calls are TRBV7-2 and TRBJ2-5, with D unclear. The V end was cut by 2 bases, the J end by 3 bases, with 10 bases between. Germline-derived CDR1 and CDR2 are SGHTA and FQGNSA. This CDR3 spans 14 amino acids. The CDR3 sequence is CASSLNRPEETQYF. CDR3 sequence (DNA): TGTGCCAGCAGCTTAAATCGTCCCGAAGAGACCCAGTACTTC.

The chain links TRBV7-6 to TRBJ1-1, with D possibly matching TRBD1 (6 bases). In germline, CDR1 is SGHVS, CDR2 FNYEAQ. This CDR3 is built from 16 residues. The germline V and J ends were trimmed by 4 bases and 3 bases, with 18 bases remaining between them. The DNA for the CDR3 is TGTGCCAGCAGCTCTCTATTCGGAACAGGGCACACTGAAGCTTTCTTT. This encodes CASSSLFGTGHTEAFF.

The genes are TRBV6-5 and TRBJ2-7; a weak D match, TRBD1 (5 bases). Between the trimmed V and J ends, which lost 2 bases and 5 bases, there was a span of 13 bases. Looked up from germline, CDR1 is MNHEY and CDR2 is SVGAGI. The CDR3 covers 14 residues. The CDR3, as DNA: TGTGCCAGCAGTTACCAGATAGGGGCCCACGAGCAGTACTTC. It encodes CASSYQIGAHEQYF.

As DNA, the CDR3 is TGTGCCAGCAGCTTAGGAGGGGACTACACAGATACGCAGTATTTT. It translates to CASSLGGDYTDTQYF. This chain links TRBV7-8 with TRBJ2-3, with 7 positions matching TRBD2. CDR3 size: 15 residues. V lost 1 base and J lost 2; bases outside the gene matches: 3. Germline CDR1 and CDR2: SGHVS and FQNEAQ.

The rearrangement joins TRBV7-6 to TRBJ1-1; TRBD1 agrees at 7 bases. V was clipped by 1 base and J by 4 bases; unmatched bases: 6. The CDR3 contains 15 residues. CDR1 and CDR2 from the germline V gene are SGHVS and FNYEAQ. CDR3 amino acids: CASSLEGSGGTEAFF. For the CDR3, the DNA is TGTGCCAGCAGCTTAGAAGGGTCAGGGGGCACTGAAGCTTTCTTT.

J is TRBJ1-6 and V is TRBV5-5; tentative D call: TRBD1 (5 bases). V was cut by 5 bases and J by 11 bases, with 20 bases left in between. This CDR3 is 15 amino acids long. Germline V lookup: CDR1 SGHKS, CDR2 YYEKEE (reference sequence). This CDR3 reads CASSPTWGGNPPLHF. The CDR3 DNA follows: TGTGCCAGCAGTCCAACGTGGGGGGGGAATCCACCCCTCCACTTT.

This chain connects TRBV27 to TRBJ1-1, with D perhaps TRBD1 (5 bases). The CDR3 contains 13 residues. Per the germline V gene, CDR1 is MNHEY and CDR2 is SMNVEV (reference sequence). Trimming left V 3 bases short and J 8 bases short, with 13 bases between. The CDR3 reads CASSLSRAREAFF. Here the CDR3 DNA reads TGTGCCAGCAGTTTGTCCAGGGCCAGAGAAGCTTTCTTT.

The rearrangement joins TRBV9 to TRBJ1-3, with a tentative D call TRBD1 (5 bases). Germline V gene sequence: CDR1 SGDLS, CDR2 YYNGEE. The V end was cut by 0 bases, the J end by 0 bases, with 10 bases between. The CDR3 is 16 amino acids. CDR3 nucleotide sequence: TGTGCCAGCAGCGTAGTAAGTGGGGCCTCTGGAAACACCATATATTTT. Translated, it gives CASSVVSGASGNTIYF.

This clone appeared a single time. The chain combines TRBV11-2 with TRBJ2-2; tentatively, D is TRBD2 (5 bases). The CDR3 has 14 residues. V was cut by 8 bases and J by 7 bases, with 17 bases left in between. Germline V CDR1 and CDR2: SGHAT, FQNNGV. The CDR3 DNA sequence: TGTGCCAGCGGGAGTATAACGTTGGTCGGGGAGCTGTTTTTT. Its translation is CASGSITLVGELFF.

The rearrangement joins TRBV11-2 to TRBJ1-1; no reliable D call. CDR3 length: 12 residues. Germline assignment: CDR1 SGHAT and CDR2 FQNNGV. V lost 3 bases, J lost 8 bases, and 10 bases lay in between. The CDR3 sequence is CASSFTGSEAFF. The CDR3 DNA reads TGTGCCAGCAGCTTCACGGGATCCGAAGCTTTCTTT. The entire variable domain, with the rest obtained from reference TRBV11-2 and TRBJ1-1, is as follows: EAGVAQSPRYKIIEKRQSVAFWCNPISGHATLYWYQQILGQGPKLLIQFQNNGVVDDSQLPKDRFSAERLKGVDSTLKIQPAKLEDSAVYLCASSFTGSEAFFGQGTRLTVV.

The CDR3 nucleotides read TGTGCCAGCAGCGTAGGGCGGGGGGGCCTCTACGAGCAGTACTTC. Amino acid sequence: CASSVGRGGLYEQYF. The chain recombines TRBV9 with TRBJ2-7; 9 positions match TRBD2. Looked up from germline, CDR1 is SGDLS and CDR2 is YYNGEE. The CDR3 has 15 residues. Trimming cost V 0 bases and J 3 bases; bases outside gene matches: 4.

The rearrangement uses TRBV29-1 and TRBJ2-2; D unresolved. This CDR3 comprises 13 residues. Germline V lookup: CDR1 SQVTM, CDR2 ANQGSEA. Trimming removed 4 bases from V and 0 bases from J, with 6 bases in between. CDR3 nucleotide sequence: TGCAGCGTTGTGGCAACGAACACCGGGGAGCTGTTTTTT. It yields the protein CSVVATNTGELFF.

The chain links TRBV6-5 to TRBJ1-2, with TRBD1 identical over 8 bases. The CDR3 covers 12 residues. After removal of 4 bases from V and 7 bases from J, the junction contained 2 bases not matched to a gene. Germline V lookup: CDR1 MNHEY, CDR2 SVGAGI. The CDR3: CASSWTGFGYTF. Written as DNA, the CDR3 is TGTGCCAGCAGTTGGACAGGGTTTGGCTACACCTTC.

J is TRBJ1-5 and V is TRBV4-1, with TRBD1 matching over 7 bases. The length of the CDR3 is 16 residues. Germline V gene data show CDR1 as MGHRA and CDR2 as YSYEKL. V shed 3 bases, J shed 7 bases, and the junction held 12 bases outside the gene matches. CDR3 nucleotide sequence: TGCGCCAGCAGCCACGCGATGGACAGGCGAGGGCAGCCCCAGCATTTT. Translated, it gives CASSHAMDRRGQPQHF.

V gene TRBV10-2 combines with J gene TRBJ1-4, with D tentatively TRBD1 (6 bases). The length of the CDR3 is 13 residues. CDR1 and CDR2 from the germline V gene are WSHSY and SAAADI. V was clipped by 6 bases and J by 3 bases, with 8 bases between them. CDR3 sequence: CASRGQPNEKLFF. CDR3 nucleotides: TGCGCCAGCAGAGGACAGCCTAATGAAAAACTGTTTTTT.

The gene calls are TRBV9 and TRBJ2-7, with D possibly being TRBD1 (6 bases). The CDR3 is made up of 16 amino acids. Between the trimmed V and J ends, which lost 3 bases and 2 bases, there was a span of 18 bases. CDR1 and CDR2 from the germline V gene are SGDLS and YYNGEE. DNA for the CDR3: TGTGCCAGCAGCGGACGGACAGCCACAAGCCCCTACGAGCAGTACTTC. This encodes CASSGRTATSPYEQYF.

This clone was seen only a few times. The chain couples TRBV7-9 to TRBJ1-1; possible D gene TRBD1, 5 bases. Trimming pared 5 bases from V and 5 bases from J, leaving 15 bases between. The germline CDR1 and CDR2 sequences are SEHNR and FQNEAQ (reference sequence). CDR3 size: 14 residues. In nucleotides, the CDR3 is TGTGCCAGCAGCCCGGGAGGGGTTGTTACTGAAGCTTTCTTT. It translates to CASSPGGVVTEAFF.

The genes are TRBV5-6 and TRBJ2-3; 7 bases map to TRBD1. Trimming cost V 4 bases and J 0 bases; bases outside gene matches: 5. Germline values: CDR1 SGHDT, CDR2 YYEEEE. The CDR3 length is 15 residues. CDR3 coding DNA: TGTGCCAGCAGCCCACAGGGGCCGAGCACAGATACGCAGTATTTT. Its protein product is CASSPQGPSTDTQYF.

The rearrangement uses TRBV7-9 and TRBJ2-7, with TRBD2 matching 7 bases. V lost 7 bases and J lost 3; bases outside the gene matches: 15. This CDR3 comprises 16 residues. Germline CDR1 reads SEHNR; CDR2 reads FQNEAQ (reference sequence). The CDR3 DNA sequence: TGTGCCAGCACCAGGGTTGGAGGGACTACCAACTACGAGCAGTACTTC. It codes for CASTRVGGTTNYEQYF. Complete variable domain (other parts from reference TRBV7-9 and TRBJ2-7): DTGVSQNPRHKITKRGQNVTFRCDPISEHNRLYWYRQTLGQGPEFLTYFQNEAQLEKSRLLSDRFSAERPKGSFSTLEIQRTEQGDSAMYLCASTRVGGTTNYEQYFGPGTRLTVT.

The rearrangement links TRBV7-6 to TRBJ2-3, with D possibly TRBD2 on 6 matching bases. This CDR3 is built from 15 residues. Germline CDR1 SGHVS, CDR2 FNYEAQ. V was pared by 5 bases and J by 2 bases, with 14 bases between. The CDR3 region is CASSGRSRNTDTQYF. The CDR3 DNA reads TGTGCCAGCAGCGGGAGGTCTAGAAACACAGATACGCAGTATTTT. Full variable domain (remainder filled in from reference TRBV7-6 and TRBJ2-3): GAGVSQSPRYKVTKRGQDVALRCDPISGHVSLYWYRQALGQGPEFLTYFNYEAQQDKSGLPNDRFSAERPEGSISTLTIQRTEQRDSAMYRCASSGRSRNTDTQYFGPGTRLTVL.